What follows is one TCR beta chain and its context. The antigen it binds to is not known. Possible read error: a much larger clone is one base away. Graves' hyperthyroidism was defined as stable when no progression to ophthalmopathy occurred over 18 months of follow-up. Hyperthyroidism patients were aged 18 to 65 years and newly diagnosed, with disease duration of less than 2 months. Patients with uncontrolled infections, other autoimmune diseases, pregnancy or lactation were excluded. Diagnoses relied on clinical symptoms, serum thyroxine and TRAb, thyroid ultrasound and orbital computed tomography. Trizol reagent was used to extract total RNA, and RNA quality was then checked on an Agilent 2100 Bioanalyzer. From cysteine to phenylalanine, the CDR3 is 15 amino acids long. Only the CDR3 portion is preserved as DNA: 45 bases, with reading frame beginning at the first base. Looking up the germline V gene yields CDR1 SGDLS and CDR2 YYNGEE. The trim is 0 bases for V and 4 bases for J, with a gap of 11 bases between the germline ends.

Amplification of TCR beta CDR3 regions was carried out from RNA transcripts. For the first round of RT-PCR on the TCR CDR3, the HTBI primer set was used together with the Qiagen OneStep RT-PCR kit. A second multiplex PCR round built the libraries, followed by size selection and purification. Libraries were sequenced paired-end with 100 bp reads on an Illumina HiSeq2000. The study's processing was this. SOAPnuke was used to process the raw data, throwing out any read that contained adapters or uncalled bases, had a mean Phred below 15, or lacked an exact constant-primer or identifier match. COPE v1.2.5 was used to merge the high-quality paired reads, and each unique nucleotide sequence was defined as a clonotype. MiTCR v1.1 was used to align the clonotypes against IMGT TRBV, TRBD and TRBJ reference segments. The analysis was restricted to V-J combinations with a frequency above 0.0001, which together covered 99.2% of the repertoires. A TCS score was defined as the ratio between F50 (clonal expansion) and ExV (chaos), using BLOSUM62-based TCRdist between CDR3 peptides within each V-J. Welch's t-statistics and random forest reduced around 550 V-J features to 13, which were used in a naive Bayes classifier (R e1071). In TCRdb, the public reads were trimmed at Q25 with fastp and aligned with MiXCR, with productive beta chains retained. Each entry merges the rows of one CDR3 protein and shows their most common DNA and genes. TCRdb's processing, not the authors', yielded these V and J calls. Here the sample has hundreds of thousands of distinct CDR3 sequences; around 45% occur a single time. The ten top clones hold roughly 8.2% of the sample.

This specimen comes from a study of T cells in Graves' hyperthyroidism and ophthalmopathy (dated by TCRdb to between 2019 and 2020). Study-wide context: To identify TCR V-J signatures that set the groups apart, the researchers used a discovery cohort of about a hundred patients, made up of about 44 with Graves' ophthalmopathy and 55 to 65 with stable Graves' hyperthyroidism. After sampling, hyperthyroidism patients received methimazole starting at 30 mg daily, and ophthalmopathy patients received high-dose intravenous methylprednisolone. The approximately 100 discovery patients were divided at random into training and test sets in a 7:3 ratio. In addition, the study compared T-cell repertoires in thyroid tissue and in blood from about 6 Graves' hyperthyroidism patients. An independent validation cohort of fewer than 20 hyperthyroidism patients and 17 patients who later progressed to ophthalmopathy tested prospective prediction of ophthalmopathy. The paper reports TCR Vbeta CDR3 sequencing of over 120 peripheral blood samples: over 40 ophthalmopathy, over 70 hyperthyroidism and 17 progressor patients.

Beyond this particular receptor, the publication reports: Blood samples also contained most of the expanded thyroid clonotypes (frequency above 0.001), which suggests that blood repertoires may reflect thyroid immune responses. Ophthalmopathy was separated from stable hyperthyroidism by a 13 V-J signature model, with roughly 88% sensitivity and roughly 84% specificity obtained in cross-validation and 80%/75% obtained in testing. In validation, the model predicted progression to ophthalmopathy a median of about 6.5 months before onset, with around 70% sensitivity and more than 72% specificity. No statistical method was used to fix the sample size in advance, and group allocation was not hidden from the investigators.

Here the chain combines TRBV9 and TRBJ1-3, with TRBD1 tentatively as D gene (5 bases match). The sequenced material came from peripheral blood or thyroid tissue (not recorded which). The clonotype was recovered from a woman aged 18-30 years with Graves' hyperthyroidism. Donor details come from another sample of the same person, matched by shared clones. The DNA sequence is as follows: TGTGCCAGCAGCGTAGCTGTGGCAGGGGGAAACACCATATATTTT. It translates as CASSVAVAGGNTIYF.